The 12 T cell receptor beta chains below were found in one sample sequenced in a study of cytomegalovirus exposure and HLA in healthy donors. Both 60 Vbeta primers and 13 Jbeta primers went into the PCR. TCRdb keeps only in-frame clones here, not all; method: immunoSEQ multiplex PCR. The sample includes under 110,000 clones, about 81% seen only once; the top ten take around 2.7%. Specimen: PBMCs. The receptors derive from a male donor in good health and CMV-seropositive.

The rearrangement joins TRBV7-2 to TRBJ2-4; no firm D call. This CDR3 spans 13 amino acids. Germline V lookup: CDR1 SGHTA, CDR2 FQGNSA. V was trimmed by 5 bases and J by 5 bases, leaving 10 bases between them. The CDR3 loop is CASSPSPQNIQYF. The CDR3 DNA is TGTGCCAGCAGCCCTTCTCCCCAAAACATTCAGTACTTC.

This chain uses TRBV6-5 with TRBJ2-7, with 8 bases identical to TRBD2. Per germline, CDR1 MNHEY and CDR2 SVGAGI. This CDR3 has 15 amino acids. V trimming: 7 bases; J trimming: 6 bases; junction bases outside the gene matches: 14. CDR3 protein: CASIPSGLAPVEQYF. DNA of the CDR3: TGTGCCAGCATACCTTCAGGACTAGCACCAGTCGAGCAGTACTTC.

This clone was seen a handful of times. The V gene is TRBV5-1, the J gene TRBJ2-5; 10 nucleotides match TRBD2. CDR1 SGHRS and CDR2 YFSETQ come from the germline V gene. Trimming took 6 bases from V and 1 from J; bases not matched to a gene: 12. The CDR3 extends over 17 amino acids. Here the CDR3 DNA reads TGCGCCAGCACCCCCCGGGGGGTAGCGGGGGGCCAAGAGACCCAGTACTTC. As protein: CASTPRGVAGGQETQYF.

The chain carries TRBV6-1 and TRBJ2-6; tentative D call: TRBD2 (6 bases). Trimming cost V 3 bases and J 16 bases, with 13 bases left between them. Germline-derived CDR1 and CDR2 are MNHNS and SASEGT. This CDR3 has 12 residues. The CDR3 loop reads CASSEEGYRLTF. The DNA for the CDR3 is TGTGCCAGCAGTGAGGAGGGGTACCGGCTGACTTTC.

J is TRBJ1-2 and V is TRBV28; a possible D gene is TRBD1 (5 bases). The V end lost 2 bases, the J end lost 3 bases, and 7 bases lay between the germline ends. CDR1 is MDHEN and CDR2 is SYDVKM in the germline V gene. CDR3 length equals 13 residues. This chain's CDR3 is CASSLVTDYGYTF. The CDR3 DNA sequence: TGTGCCAGCAGTTTAGTGACAGACTATGGCTACACCTTC.

CDR3 coding DNA: TGCGCCAGCAGCCAAGATAGGGCAGGGGGCTATAGCAATCAGCCCCAGCATTTT. It is translated as CASSQDRAGGYSNQPQHF. This chain links TRBV4-3 with TRBJ1-5, with TRBD1 matching over 8 bases. This CDR3 has 18 amino acids. V lost 0 bases, J lost 0 bases, and 7 bases stayed unmatched. CDR1 and CDR2 from the germline V gene are LGHNA and YSLEER.

This clone was found a few times. V usage is TRBV29-1 and J usage is TRBJ2-2; 9 positions agree with TRBD1. The trim removed 6 bases at V and 6 bases at J, leaving 8 bases unmatched. Per the germline V gene, CDR1 is SQVTM and CDR2 is ANQGSEA. The CDR3 spans 14 residues. This CDR3 is CSVPTRTGAGELFF. DNA for the CDR3: TGCAGCGTCCCAACCCGGACAGGGGCCGGGGAGCTGTTTTTT.

This clone appeared a few times. V and J are TRBV29-1 and TRBJ2-7, with D tentatively TRBD2 (5 bases). V gave up 0 bases and J gave up 2 bases, with 11 bases separating them. Germline values: CDR1 SQVTM, CDR2 ANQGSEA. The CDR3 consists of 14 residues. The CDR3 protein is CSVEETTAAYEQYF. CDR3 DNA sequence: TGCAGCGTTGAAGAGACTACCGCTGCCTACGAGCAGTACTTC.

The chain carries TRBV19 and TRBJ1-6; D is undetermined. Trimming removed 4 bases from V and 5 bases from J, with 9 bases in between. The germline V gene encodes CDR1 LNHDA and CDR2 SQIVND (reference sequence). The CDR3 spans 14 residues. This CDR3 is CASSKTSDNSPLHF. The CDR3 DNA reads as TGTGCCAGTAGTAAGACATCTGATAATTCACCCCTCCACTTT.

This clone was seen more than once but under ten times. The rearrangement uses TRBV28 and TRBJ1-1; 9 bases match TRBD1. This CDR3 is 16 amino acids long. Germline assignment: CDR1 MDHEN and CDR2 SYDVKM. Trimming removed 2 bases from V and 0 bases from J; junction bases left unmatched: 4. As DNA, the CDR3 is TGTGCCAGCAGTTTACCTGGGACAGGGCTGAACACTGAAGCTTTCTTT. The encoded protein is CASSLPGTGLNTEAFF.

V gene TRBV13 combines with J gene TRBJ2-7; 10 nucleotides line up with TRBD2. The CDR3 loop spans 14 amino acids. J gave up 6 bases and V 5 bases, and 7 bases lay outside the gene matches. The germline gives CDR1 PRHDT, CDR2 FYEKMQ (reference sequence). The CDR3 spells CASSDGTSASEQYF. DNA of the CDR3: TGTGCCAGCAGCGACGGGACTAGCGCTAGCGAGCAGTACTTC.

The rearrangement uses TRBV5-4 and TRBJ2-2, with TRBD2 matching over 8 bases. The junction had 2 bases not matched to a gene; V was cut back by 4 bases and J by 0 bases. Germline assignment: CDR1 SGHNT and CDR2 YYREEE (reference sequence). This CDR3 has 15 amino acids. This CDR3 is CASSKAGANTGELFF. The CDR3, as DNA: TGTGCCAGCAGCAAAGCGGGGGCGAACACCGGGGAGCTGTTTTTT. The full variable domain, its missing parts supplied by reference TRBV5-4 and TRBJ2-2, is ETGVTQSPTHLIKTRGQQVTLRCSSQSGHNTVSWYQQALGQGPQFIFQYYREEENGRGNFPPRFSGLQFPNYSSELNVNALELDDSALYLCASSKAGANTGELFFGEGSRLTVL.